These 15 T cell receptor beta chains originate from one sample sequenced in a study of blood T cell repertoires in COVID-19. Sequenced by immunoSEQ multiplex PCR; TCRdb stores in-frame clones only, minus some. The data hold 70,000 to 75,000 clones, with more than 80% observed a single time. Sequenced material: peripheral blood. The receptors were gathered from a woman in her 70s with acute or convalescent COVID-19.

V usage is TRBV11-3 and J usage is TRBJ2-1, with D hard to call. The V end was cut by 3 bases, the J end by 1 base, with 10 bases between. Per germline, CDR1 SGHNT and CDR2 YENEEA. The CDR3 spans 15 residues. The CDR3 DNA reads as TGTGCCAGCAGCTTCATTACGAGTTCCTACAATGAGCAGTTCTTC. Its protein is CASSFITSSYNEQFF.

CDR3 in amino acids: CASSLGTRGDEQFF. For the CDR3, the DNA is TGTGCCAGCAGCTTAGGGACTAGGGGGGATGAGCAGTTCTTC. V is TRBV11-2 and J is TRBJ2-1; D is possibly TRBD2 (7 bases). Germline-derived CDR1 and CDR2 are SGHAT and FQNNGV. There are 14 residues in the CDR3. V lost 1 base to trimming and J lost 8 bases, with 12 bases between them.

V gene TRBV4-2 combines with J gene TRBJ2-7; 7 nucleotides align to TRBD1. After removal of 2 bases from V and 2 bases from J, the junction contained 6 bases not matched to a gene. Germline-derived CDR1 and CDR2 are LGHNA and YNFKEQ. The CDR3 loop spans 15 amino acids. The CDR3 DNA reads TGTGCCAGCAGCCAAAGCTTGGGACAGCCCTACGAGCAGTACTTC. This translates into CASSQSLGQPYEQYF.

For the CDR3, the DNA is TGTGCCAGCAGCTTAGGGCGACAGGGTTTAAGTAGCAATCAGCCCCAGCATTTT. Amino acid sequence: CASSLGRQGLSSNQPQHF. This rearrangement joins TRBV11-2 to TRBJ1-5; TRBD1 aligns across 7 bases. With V trimmed by 1 base and J by 0 bases, 9 bases remained unmatched. CDR3 length: 18 amino acids. Germline values: CDR1 SGHAT, CDR2 FQNNGV.

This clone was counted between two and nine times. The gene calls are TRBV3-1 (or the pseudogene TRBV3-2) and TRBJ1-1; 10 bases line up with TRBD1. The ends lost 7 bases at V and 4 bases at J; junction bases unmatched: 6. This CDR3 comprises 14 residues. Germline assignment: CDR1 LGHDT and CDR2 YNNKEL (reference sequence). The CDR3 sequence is CASKPGQGGTEAFF. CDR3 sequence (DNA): TGTGCCAGCAAACCCGGACAGGGGGGCACTGAAGCTTTCTTT.

The CDR3 region has the DNA TGCAGCGTGACGACAGGGGGTATGAACACTGAAGCTTTCTTT. Protein sequence: CSVTTGGMNTEAFF. This rearrangement joins TRBV29-1 to TRBJ1-1; 9 bases are a match to TRBD1. The germline V gene encodes CDR1 SQVTM and CDR2 ANQGSEA. V was pared by 6 bases and J by 0 bases, with 5 bases of the junction left unmatched. The CDR3 is made up of 14 amino acids. The full variable domain, completed using reference TRBV29-1 and TRBJ1-1, is SAVISQKPSRDICQRGTSLTIQCQVDSQVTMMFWYRQQPGQSLTLIATANQGSEATYESGFVIDKFPISRPNLTFSTLTVSNMSPEDSSIYLCSVTTGGMNTEAFFGQGTRLTVV.

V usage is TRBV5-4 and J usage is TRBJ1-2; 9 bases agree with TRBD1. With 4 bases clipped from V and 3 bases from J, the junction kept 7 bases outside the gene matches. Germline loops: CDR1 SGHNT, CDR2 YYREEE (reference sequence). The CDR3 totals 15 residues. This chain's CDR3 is CASSARDRADYGYTF. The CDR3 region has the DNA TGTGCCAGCAGCGCCCGGGACAGGGCGGACTATGGCTACACCTTC.

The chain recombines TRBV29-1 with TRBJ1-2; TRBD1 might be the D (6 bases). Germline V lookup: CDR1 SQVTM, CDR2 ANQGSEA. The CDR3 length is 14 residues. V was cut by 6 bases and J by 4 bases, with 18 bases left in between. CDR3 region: CSVAPQGSTYGYTF. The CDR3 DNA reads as TGCAGCGTGGCCCCGCAGGGGTCTACCTATGGCTACACCTTC.

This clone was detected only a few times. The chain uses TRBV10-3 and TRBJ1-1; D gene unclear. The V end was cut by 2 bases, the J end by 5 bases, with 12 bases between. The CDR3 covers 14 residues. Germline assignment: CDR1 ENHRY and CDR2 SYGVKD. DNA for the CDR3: TGTGCCATCAGTGAGAGAAGCACGAGGACTGAAGCTTTCTTT. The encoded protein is CAISERSTRTEAFF.

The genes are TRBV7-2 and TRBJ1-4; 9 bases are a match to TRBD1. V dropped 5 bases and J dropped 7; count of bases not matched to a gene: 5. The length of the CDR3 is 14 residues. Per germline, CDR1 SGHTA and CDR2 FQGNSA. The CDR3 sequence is CASSLGTGPEKLFF. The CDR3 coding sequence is TGTGCCAGCAGCCTAGGGACAGGGCCTGAAAAACTGTTTTTT.

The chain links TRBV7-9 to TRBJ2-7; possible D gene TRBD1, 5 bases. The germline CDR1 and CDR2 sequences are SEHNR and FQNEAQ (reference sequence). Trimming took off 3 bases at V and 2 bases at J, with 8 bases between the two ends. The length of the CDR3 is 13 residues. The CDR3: CASSLIGAYEQYF. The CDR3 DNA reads TGTGCCAGCAGCTTGATAGGGGCCTACGAGCAGTACTTC.

CDR3 sequence reads: CASSPLGGLNQPQHF. The CDR3 DNA reads TGTGCCAGCAGTCCACTCGGGGGGCTTAATCAGCCCCAGCATTTT. The rearrangement uses TRBV27 and TRBJ1-5; possible D gene TRBD1, 6 bases. Germline V gene sequence: CDR1 MNHEY, CDR2 SMNVEV (reference sequence). CDR3 length: 15 amino acids. V was trimmed by 5 bases and J by 4 bases, leaving 15 bases between them.

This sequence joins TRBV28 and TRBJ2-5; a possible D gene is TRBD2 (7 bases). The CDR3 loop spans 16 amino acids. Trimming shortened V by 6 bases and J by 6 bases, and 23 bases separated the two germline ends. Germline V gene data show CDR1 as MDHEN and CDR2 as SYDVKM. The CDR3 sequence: CASRKPWGRERQTQYF. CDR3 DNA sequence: TGTGCCAGCAGGAAACCGTGGGGGCGGGAGCGGCAGACCCAGTACTTC.

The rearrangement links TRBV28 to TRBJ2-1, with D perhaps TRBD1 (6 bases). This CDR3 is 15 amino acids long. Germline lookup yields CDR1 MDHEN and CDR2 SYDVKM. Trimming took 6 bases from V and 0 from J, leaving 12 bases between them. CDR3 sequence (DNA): TGTGCCAGCAGCTCGACAGGAAGCTCCTACAATGAGCAGTTCTTC. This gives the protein CASSSTGSSYNEQFF.

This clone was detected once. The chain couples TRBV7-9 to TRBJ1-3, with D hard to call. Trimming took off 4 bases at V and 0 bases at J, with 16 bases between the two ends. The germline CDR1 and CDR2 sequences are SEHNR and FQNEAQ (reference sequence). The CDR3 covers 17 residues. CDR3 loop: CASSSRILPISGNTIYF. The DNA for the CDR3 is TGTGCCAGCAGCTCCAGGATCTTACCAATCTCTGGAAACACCATATATTTT. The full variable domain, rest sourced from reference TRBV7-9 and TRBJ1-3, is DTGVSQNPRHKITKRGQNVTFRCDPISEHNRLYWYRQTLGQGPEFLTYFQNEAQLEKSRLLSDRFSAERPKGSFSTLEIQRTEQGDSAMYLCASSSRILPISGNTIYFGEGSWLTVV.